Following are 9 T cell receptor beta chains from one sample sequenced in a study of CD8 T cells in Susac syndrome. It was with random hexamers that about 0.45 to 1 ug RNA was reverse transcribed. TCRdb re-derived calls from the immunoSEQ multiplex PCR reads in MiXCR, one entry per CDR3 protein. In the table there are under 200,000 distinct CDR3 sequences, 85% to 95% of which are singletons. Sequenced: CD4+ T cells from PBMCs. Receptor source: a human donor in good health.

The chain joins TRBV20-1 to TRBJ2-1, with D tentatively TRBD2 (5 bases). The CDR3 is 12 amino acids. Trimming took 3 bases from V and 10 from J, leaving 13 bases between them. Germline V gives CDR1 DFQATT, CDR2 SNEGSKA (reference sequence). CDR3 residues: CSASMPGYEQFF. CDR3 nucleotides: TGCAGTGCTAGTATGCCGGGATACGAGCAGTTCTTC.

The chain links TRBV20-1 to TRBJ2-3; maybe TRBD1 (5 bases). From germline, CDR1 is DFQATT and CDR2 SNEGSKA (reference sequence). The V end was cut by 4 bases, the J end by 10 bases, with 15 bases between. This CDR3 region has 12 residues. CDR3 nucleotides: TGCAGTGCTAAGGGGATCGCAACTTCGCAGTATTTT. Translation: CSAKGIATSQYF.

The chain combines TRBV20-1 with TRBJ1-1; D is undetermined. Trimming shortened V by 5 bases and J by 11 bases, and 24 bases separated the two germline ends. Germline CDR1 reads DFQATT; CDR2 reads SNEGSKA (reference sequence). This CDR3 spans 14 amino acids. The CDR3 here is CSALDRQRAMRAFF. The CDR3 region has the DNA TGCAGTGCTCTCGATAGGCAGAGAGCCATGAGGGCTTTCTTT.

A single count supports this clonotype. The chain is built from TRBV4-3 and TRBJ2-4; D unclear. The V gene lost 3 bases and the J gene lost 6 bases, with 15 bases spanning the gap. This CDR3 is 15 amino acids long. Germline V gives CDR1 LGHNA, CDR2 YSLEER. CDR3 amino acids: CASSQAQGWGNIQYF. CDR3 nucleotides: TGCGCCAGCAGCCAGGCTCAAGGATGGGGAAACATTCAGTACTTC.

The V call is TRBV14, the J call TRBJ2-3; tentatively, D is TRBD2 (6 bases). Deletions cut 3 bases from V and 1 base from J, with 23 bases between. There are 19 residues in the CDR3. Germline lookup yields CDR1 SGHDN and CDR2 FVKESK. This chain's CDR3 is CASSQARGGRPPRTDTQYF. The CDR3 bases are TGTGCCAGCAGCCAGGCCCGCGGTGGGAGGCCCCCCCGCACAGATACGCAGTATTTT. Combining the CDR3 with reference TRBV14 and TRBJ2-3 gives the whole variable domain EAGVTQFPSHSVIEKGQTVTLRCDPISGHDNLYWYRRVMGKEIKFLLHFVKESKQDESGMPNNRFLAERTGGTYSTLKVQPAELEDSGVYFCASSQARGGRPPRTDTQYFGPGTRLTVL.

The chain couples TRBV9 to TRBJ2-1, with 12 bases lining up with TRBD2. Germline CDR1 is SGDLS and CDR2 is YYNGEE. Trimming cost V 4 bases and J 8 bases; bases outside gene matches: 7. CDR3 length equals 15 residues. The CDR3 DNA reads as TGTGCCAGCAGCCCTACTAGCGGGAGGCTGTATGAGCAGTTCTTC. It is translated as CASSPTSGRLYEQFF.

Only one count was recorded for this clonotype. The genes are TRBV3-1 and TRBJ1-1; TRBD1 might be the D (5 bases). This CDR3 contains 14 residues. The germline V gene has CDR1 LGHDT and CDR2 YNNKEL (reference sequence). Trimming pared 2 bases from V and 7 bases from J, leaving 14 bases between. In DNA form, the CDR3 reads TGTGCCAGCAGCCAAATTCAGGGCCCATATGAAGCTTTCTTT. Translating it yields CASSQIQGPYEAFF.

This sequence joins TRBV28 and TRBJ1-2; 10 bases map to TRBD1. Germline CDR1 reads MDHEN; CDR2 reads SYDVKM. V shed 8 bases and J 3 bases; nucleotides not matched to a gene: 6. This CDR3 comprises 14 residues. The CDR3 region is CASSVGQGYYGYTF. As DNA, the CDR3 is TGTGCCAGCTCTGTGGGACAGGGGTACTATGGCTACACCTTC.

V is TRBV7-2 and J is TRBJ2-7; no reliable D call. This CDR3 contains 14 residues. Germline V CDR1 and CDR2: SGHTA, FQGNSA. The V gene lost 2 bases and the J gene lost 0 bases, with 8 bases spanning the gap. For the CDR3, the DNA is TGTGCCAGCAGCTTAAGGAGCAACTCCTACGAGCAGTACTTC. It codes for CASSLRSNSYEQYF.